A selection of T cell receptor beta chains follows, all from one sample in a study of blood T cells in healthy people across ages. TCRdb fed the 5' RACE reads into MiXCR, producing one record per CDR3 protein. The data show around 1,600,000 distinct CDR3 sequences, under 55% seen once. Input material: blood. These receptors were collected from a woman between 18 and 29 years old in good health. Each CDR3 is given with its conserved first and last residue. A D gene is named only where the DNA matches it firmly. Only part of the rows carry a size: once, few, many, or a class if the clone is expanded.

TRBV20-1	15	-	TRBD2	TRBJ2-2	TGCAGTGCTAGAGATGGGACTAGTGACACCGGGGAGCTGTTTTTT	CSARDGTSDTGELFF
TRBV3-1	17	-	TRBD1	TRBJ1-5	TGTGCCAGCAGCCAAAGAGAGGGACAGAAGACCAATCAGCCCCAGCATTTT	CASSQREGQKTNQPQHF
TRBV7-8	17	few	TRBD1	TRBJ2-1	TGTGCCAGCAGCTTAGCCTCAGGGGGCCAAACCTACAATGAGCAGTTCTTC	CASSLASGGQTYNEQFF
TRBV11-2	15	-	TRBD2	TRBJ2-1	TGTGCCAGCAGTATCCTAGCGGTCGACAGTCATGAGCAGTTCTTC	CASSILAVDSHEQFF
TRBV2	16	once	TRBD1	TRBJ2-2	TGTGCCAGCAGTGACCTGGACAGGACGAACACCGGGGAGCTGTTTTTT	CASSDLDRTNTGELFF
TRBV9	14	-	-	TRBJ1-2	TGTGCCAGCAGCGCTAAAGGTGGGACGTATAGCTACACCTTC	CASSAKGGTYSYTF
TRBV10-3	16	-	-	TRBJ1-1	TGTGCCATCAGTGAGAGGCCAGGAGGGGGGGGCACTGAAGCTTTCTTT	CAISERPGGGGTEAFF
TRBV4-2	16	few	-	TRBJ1-4	TGTGCCAGCAGCCAAACCGCAGGCCCAACTAATGAAAAACTGTTTTTT	CASSQTAGPTNEKLFF
TRBV7-2	16	-	-	TRBJ2-3	TGTGCCAGCAGCTTGGTTGCAGCGACTAGCACAGATACGCAGTATTTT	CASSLVAATSTDTQYF
TRBV12-3/TRBV12-4	13	-	-	TRBJ2-1	TGTGCCAGCAGTCCCCGAGGAGGGGGGGGGCAGTTCTTC	CASSPRGGGGQFF
TRBV20-1	13	few	-	TRBJ1-1	TGCAGTGCTAGAGGATGGGAAGGGACTGAAGCTTTCTTT	CSARGWEGTEAFF
TRBV27	13	-	TRBD1	TRBJ2-7	TGTGCCAGCAGGGACAGGGAATCCTACGAGCAGTACTTC	CASRDRESYEQYF
TRBV20-1	15	-	-	TRBJ1-1	TGCAGTGCTAGAGATTTCACAGGGCAAAACACTGAAGCTTTCTTT	CSARDFTGQNTEAFF
TRBV7-9	16	-	TRBD2	TRBJ2-3	TGTGCCAGCAGGTATTCCGGGACTAAAAGCACAGATACGCAGTATTTT	CASRYSGTKSTDTQYF
TRBV6-2/TRBV6-3	13	-	-	TRBJ1-5	TGTGCCAGCGGGGACTATAGCAATCAGCCCCAGCATTTT	CASGDYSNQPQHF
TRBV20-1	15	few	TRBD2	TRBJ2-2	TGCAGTGCTAGAGATAGGGAGGGCCTGTCCGGGGAGCTGTTTTTT	CSARDREGLSGELFF
TRBV7-2	16	few	TRBD2	TRBJ2-3	TGTGCCAGCAGCCTTCACGGGACTAGCGGGATTGATACGCAGTATTTT	CASSLHGTSGIDTQYF
TRBV2	15	-	-	TRBJ1-5	TGTGCCAGCAGTACTACTCAGGGGACGGTTCAGCCCCAGCATTTT	CASSTTQGTVQPQHF
TRBV9	15	-	TRBD1	TRBJ2-5	TGTGCCAGCAGCCCCTGGGACAGGTCGAAAGAGACCCAGTACTTC	CASSPWDRSKETQYF
TRBV20-1	16	few	TRBD2	TRBJ2-1	TGCAGTGCTAGAGGATGGGGACTAGCGGGAGTTGGTGAGCAGTTCTTC	CSARGWGLAGVGEQFF
TRBV10-3	14	few	TRBD1	TRBJ2-7	TGTGACATCAGGACCGGGACAGGATCCTACGAGCAGTACTTC	CDIRTGTGSYEQYF
TRBV3-1	17	-	TRBD1	TRBJ2-5	TGTGCCAGCAGCCGCCGTGAGACAGGGATTCTATACAATGAGCAGTACTTC	CASSRRETGILYNEQYF
TRBV4-2	16	-	-	TRBJ2-5	TGTGCCAGCAGCCAAGGACAAGCTCAAGCTGAGCAGGCCCAGTACTTC	CASSQGQAQAEQAQYF
TRBV12-3/TRBV12-4	15	few	-	TRBJ1-4	TGTGCCAGCAGGTGGAGCGATGCAACTAATGAAAAACTGTTTTTT	CASRWSDATNEKLFF
TRBV5-1	15	few	-	TRBJ2-7	TGCGCCAGCAGCCCGGAAAGACTAGTTCCCTACGAGCAGTACTTC	CASSPERLVPYEQYF